This TCR beta chain was sequenced during a study of cytomegalovirus exposure and HLA in healthy donors. Study-level information: From donors who were HLA-typed, an early data release held about 89 million unique TCRs. Of the donors genotyped, several hundred in all, 81% fell in the Caucasian-associated ancestry cluster.

The CDR3 is 16 residues long. V was clipped by 2 bases and J by 5 bases; unmatched bases: 7. CDR1 and CDR2 (germline): LGHNT, FRNRAP. Use of 60 Vbeta and 13 Jbeta primers characterized the PCR. Only in-frame clones appear in the TCRdb table, and some are missing; sequencing was by immunoSEQ multiplex PCR. There are around 140,000 clones in the sample; about 80% occur only once, and 4.5% lies in the top ten. The chain couples TRBV12-5 to TRBJ2-7, with 12 nucleotides matching TRBD2. The receptor's source is a man in his forties in good health and CMV-seronegative. Source material: PBMCs. The CDR3 loop reads CASGLRPSGGVDEQYF. CDR3 sequence (DNA): TGTGCTAGTGGTTTGAGGCCTAGCGGGGGGGTCGACGAGCAGTACTTC.